This T cell receptor beta chain was recorded in a study of cytomegalovirus exposure and HLA in healthy donors. The CDR3 has 17 residues. Between the trimmed V and J ends, which lost 4 bases and 2 bases, there was a span of 20 bases. The germline V gene has CDR1 SGHNT and CDR2 YYREEE (reference sequence). Donors counted as nominally healthy when sampled, yet unrecorded immune exposures were likely. For this clone: Its target is not known.

Findings of the study overall: In a later analysis, productive TCRs from donors in an Asian-associated ancestry cluster reportedly carried fewer N-insertions than the cohort mean. Within an earlier analysis, most TCR beta V segments proved productive either about 90% or about 30% of the time.

The study ran its PCR with 60 Vbeta and 13 Jbeta primers. Repertoires were generated with immunoSEQ multiplex PCR, while TCRdb's copy carries only in-frame clones and drops some. The sample consists of a few hundred thousand clones, about 89% of them appearing once. V usage is TRBV5-4 and J usage is TRBJ2-3; D possibly corresponds to TRBD2 (5 bases). Specimen: PBMCs. This receptor was obtained from a young woman in good health and CMV-seronegative. CDR3 DNA sequence: TGTGCCAGCAGCCCCCGGCTTCGGCGGGTAGACACAGATACGCAGTATTTT. Encoded protein: CASSPRLRRVDTDTQYF.